The source of this TCR beta chain is a study of T-cell memory formation after mild COVID-19. Study-level information: The study found TCR clusters largely donor specific. Study results and caveats: The pre-infection memory compartment contained some responding clones, suggesting cross-reactive memory joined. Among clones contracting day 15 to 85, CD4/CD8 was balanced, whereas later expanders leaned CD4+.

CDR3 length: 13 amino acids. The V gene lost 6 bases and the J gene lost 10 bases, with 17 bases spanning the gap. Germline lookup yields CDR1 MNHEY and CDR2 SVGAGI. 5'RACE primed at constant segments yielded TCR alpha and TCR beta cDNA libraries bearing sample barcodes and UMIs. TCRdb re-analysed the 5' RACE reads in MiXCR, keeping a single row per CDR3 protein. The sample includes approximately 300,000 distinct CDR3 sequences, approximately 15% of them seen just once. This clonotype was seen a few times. Its antigen is undetermined. Input material: PBMCs or a T cell subset sorted from them (not recorded which). This clonotype was obtained from a man between 18 and 35 years old who had mild COVID-19 (a few samples of this study predate the infection). Cell type and time point are not known. This rearrangement joins TRBV6-5 to TRBJ2-3, with a possible D match to TRBD1 (6 bases). The CDR3 reads CASSWNTGTSQYF. The CDR3 DNA is TGTGCCAGCAGCTGGAACACAGGGACATCGCAGTATTTT.